The rows below give T cell receptor beta chains drawn from one sample of a study of blood T cell repertoires in COVID-19. Sequencing used immunoSEQ multiplex PCR; TCRdb keeps in-frame clones, though not all of them. Among under 200,000 clones listed, under 85% were seen once. The material sequenced was peripheral blood. The receptors were gathered from a man between 60 and 75 years old with active or convalescent COVID-19. CDR3s include the opening cysteine and the closing phenylalanine or tryptophan. A D gene is named only where the DNA matches it firmly. Clone size is stated in some rows and not others, as once, few, many or a class when expanded.

d_gene,abundance,j_gene,v_gene,CDR3nt,CDR3aa
.,.,TRBJ1-3,TRBV5-1,TGCGCCAGCAGGGGAGTACCTAGCTCTGGAAACACCATATATTTT,CASRGVPSSGNTIYF
TRBD2,medium-sized,TRBJ2-1,TRBV5-4,TGTGCCAGCAGCGGAAGCGGGAGCATTTACAATGAGCAGTTCTTC,CASSGSGSIYNEQFF
TRBD2,.,TRBJ2-1,TRBV19,TGTGCCAGTAGTACCATGACTAGCGGGGACAATGAGCAGTTCTTC,CASSTMTSGDNEQFF
TRBD2,.,TRBJ2-7,TRBV6-1,TGTGCCAGCAGTGAAGTTGGAGGGTGGGAGGGTTCCGAGCAGTACTTC,CASSEVGGWEGSEQYF
.,.,TRBJ2-7,TRBV7-8,TGTGCCAGCGGAGATACCTCCTACGAGCAGTACTTC,CASGDTSYEQYF
.,few,TRBJ1-2,TRBV18,TGTGCCAGCTCAAGGGACAAAAACTATGGCTACACCTTC,CASSRDKNYGYTF
TRBD1,.,TRBJ1-1,TRBV11-2,TGTGCCAGCAGCCCCAGGGGGATCGCTGAAGCTTTCTTT,CASSPRGIAEAFF
TRBD2,.,TRBJ2-1,TRBV9,TGTGCCAGCAGCGTAGTGGGAGGGGAAGACAATGAGCAGTTCTTC,CASSVVGGEDNEQFF
TRBD2,.,TRBJ2-7,TRBV5-6,TGTGCCAGCAGCAGACTAGCGGGCGAGCAGTACTTC,CASSRLAGEQYF
.,.,TRBJ1-1,TRBV12-3/TRBV12-4,TGTGCCAGCAGAGACGAAGCGTACACTGAAGCTTTCTTT,CASRDEAYTEAFF
TRBD2,.,TRBJ2-1,TRBV9,TGTGCCAGCAGCATGACTAGCGGGGTTTCCTACAATGAGCAGTTCTTC,CASSMTSGVSYNEQFF
TRBD1,.,TRBJ2-1,TRBV3-1/TRBV3-2,TGTGCCAGTGTATCAGGGGGCCTTGAGCAGTTCTTC,CASVSGGLEQFF
TRBD1,few,TRBJ1-4,TRBV18,TGTGCCAGCTCATCTCAACAGGGGATGGGGGAAAAACTGTTTTTT,CASSSQQGMGEKLFF
TRBD2,.,TRBJ2-1,TRBV4-3,TGCGCCAGCAGCCATCTAGAGCGGGAGTTTGATGAGCAGTTCTTC,CASSHLEREFDEQFF
TRBD2,few,TRBJ2-2,TRBV20-1,TGCAGTGCTAGTTCGGCTAGCGGAAACACCGGGGAGCTGTTTTTT,CSASSASGNTGELFF
.,few,TRBJ1-1,TRBV7-3,TGTGCCAGCAGCTTTGAGGGGAACACTGAAGCTTTCTTT,CASSFEGNTEAFF
.,.,TRBJ1-1,TRBV11-2,TGTGCCAGCAGCCTTGGGGCGGTGGGAGGAACTGAAGCTTTCTTT,CASSLGAVGGTEAFF
.,.,TRBJ2-3,TRBV28,TGTGCCAGCACCCCCCAGATCGTTGCAGATACGCAGTATTTT,CASTPQIVADTQYF
TRBD2,.,TRBJ2-4,TRBV3-1/TRBV3-2,TGTGCCAGCAGCCACCGGACTAGTGGCAGCATTCAGTACTTC,CASSHRTSGSIQYF
.,.,TRBJ2-7,TRBV6-5,TGTGCCAGCAGTACAAACGGGCGGGATTACGAGCAGTACTTC,CASSTNGRDYEQYF
TRBD1,.,TRBJ2-5,TRBV18,TGTGCCAGCTCACCAAGTCGTGGCAGGGGGCCCCAAGAGACCCAGTACTTC,CASSPSRGRGPQETQYF
TRBD2,.,TRBJ2-2,TRBV3-1/TRBV3-2,TGTGCCAGCGCGAGGGGGACTAGCGGAACCGGGGAGCTGTTTTTT,CASARGTSGTGELFF